Listed below are T cell receptor beta chains from one sample, sequenced in a study of OX40 agonist ivuxolimab in advanced cancers. Only in-frame clones appear in the TCRdb table, and some are missing; sequencing was by immunoSEQ multiplex PCR. The sample records about 46,000 clones, just over 85% being singletons. Sequenced material: CD4+ or CD8+ T cells sorted from blood, taken in a trial of the OX40 agonist ivuxolimab. Receptor source: an adult with an advanced solid tumor such as melanoma, head and neck, liver or kidney cancer. CDR3s include the opening cysteine and the closing phenylalanine or tryptophan. Fields, in order: D gene, J gene, clone size, V gene, CDR3 length, CDR3 protein, CDR3 DNA. A D gene is named only where the DNA matches it firmly. The size entry is marked missing in some rows and otherwise reads once, few, many or a size class.

>TRBD1|TRBJ2-1|NA|TRBV27|17
CASSSALRQGSYNEQFF
TGTGCCAGCAGTTCCGCCCTACGACAGGGATCCTACAATGAGCAGTTCTTC
>NA|TRBJ1-3|NA|TRBV11-3|13
CASSGDSGNTIYF
TGTGCCAGCAGCGGTGACTCTGGAAACACCATATATTTT
>NA|TRBJ2-3|NA|TRBV5-6|15
CASSLGPDPTDTQYF
TGTGCCAGCAGCTTGGGTCCGGACCCCACAGATACGCAGTATTTT
>TRBD2|TRBJ2-1|NA|TRBV9|18
CASSAGTSGRRKGNEQFF
TGTGCCAGCAGCGCAGGGACTAGCGGGAGGAGAAAGGGGAATGAGCAGTTCTTC
>NA|TRBJ2-3|NA|TRBV10-3|14
CAISDATNADTQYF
TGTGCCATCAGTGACGCGACTAACGCAGATACGCAGTATTTT
>TRBD1|TRBJ1-1|NA|TRBV29-1|14
CSVEPGQGYTEAFF
TGCAGCGTTGAACCGGGACAGGGTTATACTGAAGCTTTCTTT
>TRBD1|TRBJ2-2|NA|TRBV5-4|16
CASSAGDRVRSGELFF
TGTGCCAGCAGCGCTGGGGACAGGGTGAGGTCCGGGGAGCTGTTTTTT
>NA|TRBJ2-5|NA|TRBV5-1|14
CASASRGGWETQYF
TGCGCCAGCGCGTCCCGAGGGGGTTGGGAGACCCAGTACTTC
>TRBD1|TRBJ2-5|NA|TRBV5-1|16
CASSLGQGLPQETQYF
TGCGCCAGCAGCTTGGGACAGGGCTTACCTCAAGAGACCCAGTACTTC
>NA|TRBJ2-2|NA|TRBV27|16
CASSLSPGTFTGELFF
TGTGCCAGCAGTTTATCGCCGGGGACCTTCACCGGGGAGCTGTTTTTT
>TRBD2|TRBJ2-3|NA|TRBV11-3|16
CASSNSLAGERDTQYF
TGTGCCAGCAGCAACTCACTAGCGGGAGAGCGAGATACGCAGTATTTT
>NA|TRBJ2-1|NA|TRBV29-1|13
CSGAREIYNEQFF
TGCAGCGGGGCCCGGGAAATATACAATGAGCAGTTCTTC
>NA|TRBJ2-5|NA|TRBV10-3|13
CAISGSGGETQYF
TGTGCCATCAGCGGGAGCGGCGGAGAGACCCAGTACTTC
>NA|TRBJ2-7|once|TRBV11-2|14
CASSPVGRSYEQYF
TGTGCCAGCAGCCCGGTAGGCAGGAGTTACGAGCAGTACTTC
>NA|TRBJ2-3|once|TRBV5-4|14
CASSLAGSTDTQYF
TGTGCCAGCAGCTTGGCAGGGAGCACAGATACGCAGTATTTT
>NA|TRBJ2-2|NA|TRBV5-4|17
CASSHPRGGQPTGELFF
TGTGCCAGCAGCCACCCGCGGGGTGGACAACCCACCGGGGAGCTGTTTTTT
>TRBD2|TRBJ2-1|NA|TRBV27|15
CASRPGLTFNNEQFF
TGTGCCAGCAGACCGGGACTAACGTTTAACAATGAGCAGTTCTTC
>NA|TRBJ2-7|NA|TRBV5-6|16
CASSLQQGLAVYEQYF
TGTGCCAGCAGCTTGCAACAGGGGCTAGCGGTCTACGAGCAGTACTTC
>NA|TRBJ1-4|few|TRBV5-6|13
CASRSDKDEKLFF
TGTGCCAGCAGATCGGACAAAGATGAAAAACTGTTTTTT
>TRBD1|TRBJ1-3|NA|TRBV30|16
CAWSLDRGLSGNTIYF
TGTGCCTGGAGTCTAGACAGGGGTTTATCTGGAAACACCATATATTTT
>NA|TRBJ1-2|NA|TRBV27|14
CASSSQVLGDGYTF
TGTGCCAGCAGTTCACAGGTCTTAGGGGATGGCTACACCTTC
>TRBD1|TRBJ2-7|NA|TRBV10-1|16
CASSYDQDRGLYEQYF
TGCGCCAGCAGTTACGACCAAGACAGGGGGCTGTACGAGCAGTACTTC
>TRBD1|TRBJ2-7|once|TRBV6-6|15
CASSWGQGRAYEQYF
TGTGCCAGCAGCTGGGGACAGGGGCGGGCTTACGAGCAGTACTTC
>TRBD2|TRBJ2-1|NA|TRBV7-9|14
CASISGGAYNEQFF
TGTGCCAGCATCAGCGGGGGGGCCTACAATGAGCAGTTCTTC
>TRBD1|TRBJ1-5|NA|TRBV2|15
CASSDQGALAQPQHF
TGTGCCAGCAGTGACCAGGGGGCATTAGCTCAGCCCCAGCATTTT
>NA|TRBJ1-4|NA|TRBV4-2|12
CASSQGGEKLFF
TGTGCCAGCAGCCAAGGGGGCGAGAAACTGTTTTTT
>TRBD2|TRBJ2-7|NA|TRBV28|15
CASSSHLAGGAEQYF
TGTGCCAGCAGTTCACACCTAGCGGGAGGGGCCGAGCAGTACTTC
>NA|TRBJ2-7|NA|TRBV7-7|14
CASSSGTDPAGQYF
TGTGCTAGCAGCAGCGGGACAGACCCGGCGGGGCAGTACTTC
>NA|TRBJ2-7|NA|TRBV19|14
CASSESSGSYEQYF
TGTGCCAGTAGTGAGTCCAGCGGCTCCTACGAGCAGTACTTC
>TRBD2|TRBJ2-1|NA|TRBV10-2|16
CASSDGGTSGSYEQFF
TGCGCCAGCAGTGATGGAGGGACTAGCGGGAGCTATGAGCAGTTCTTC
>NA|TRBJ2-7|NA|TRBV7-3|15
CASSLSSGSPYEQYF
TGTGCCAGCAGCTTATCTTCTGGGTCCCCCTACGAGCAGTACTTC
>NA|TRBJ2-3|NA|TRBV7-2|14
CASSFRTSTDTQYF
TGTGCCAGCAGCTTTCGAACCAGCACAGATACGCAGTATTTT
>TRBD2|TRBJ2-1|NA|TRBV12-5|16
CASGLGGLAGEREQFF
TGTGCTAGTGGTTTGGGCGGACTAGCGGGGGAGAGGGAGCAGTTCTTC
>NA|TRBJ2-1|NA|TRBV30|12
CAWSVSSNEQFF
TGTGCCTGGAGTGTATCTAGCAATGAGCAGTTCTTC
>NA|TRBJ2-2|NA|TRBV11-3|13
CASSLLISGELFF
TGTGCCAGCAGCTTATTGATATCCGGGGAGCTGTTTTTT
>TRBD1|TRBJ2-3|NA|TRBV5-4|15
CASSLWTGGRDTQYF
TGTGCCAGCAGCCTCTGGACAGGGGGACGAGATACGCAGTATTTT
>NA|TRBJ2-2|NA|TRBV18|15
CASSPGGPGNGELFF
TGTGCCAGCTCACCTGGCGGTCCCGGGAACGGGGAGCTGTTTTTT
>TRBD1|TRBJ2-3|NA|TRBV6-1|13
CASSGQGTDTQYF
TGTGCCAGCAGTGGACAGGGAACAGATACGCAGTATTTT
>NA|TRBJ1-6|NA|TRBV13|12
CASSLENSPLHF
TGTGCCAGCAGCTTAGAGAATTCACCCCTCCACTTT
>NA|TRBJ2-7|NA|TRBV30|16
CAWSVGRGLFSYEQYF
TGTGCCTGGAGTGTGGGCCGGGGACTTTTCTCCTACGAGCAGTACTTC
>NA|TRBJ2-1|NA|TRBV11-2|16
CASSLSGASSYNEQFF
TGTGCCAGCAGCTTATCCGGAGCTAGCTCCTACAATGAGCAGTTCTTC
>NA|TRBJ1-3|NA|TRBV7-2|16
CASSLGQQSSGNTIYF
TGTGCCAGCAGCTTAGGGCAGCAAAGCTCTGGAAACACCATATATTTT
>TRBD1|TRBJ2-5|few|TRBV12-5|13
CASGLVRGETQYF
TGTGCTAGTGGTTTGGTCAGGGGGGAGACCCAGTACTTC
>NA|TRBJ2-3|NA|TRBV7-2|17
CASSLGRRHSSTDTQYF
TGTGCCAGCAGCTTAGGACGGAGGCATTCTAGCACAGATACGCAGTATTTT
>NA|TRBJ1-4|NA|TRBV28|19
CASSPNLGRARAYNEKLFF
TGTGCCAGCAGCCCCAACCTCGGGAGGGCTAGGGCGTACAATGAAAAACTGTTTTTT
>TRBD2|TRBJ2-1|NA|TRBV19|15
CASKGGLAGYNEQFF
TGTGCCAGTAAAGGGGGACTAGCGGGCTACAATGAGCAGTTCTTC
>NA|TRBJ2-7|NA|TRBV7-8|14
CASSLQGESYEQYF
TGTGCCAGCAGCTTACAGGGAGAGAGCTACGAGCAGTACTTC
>NA|TRBJ2-3|few|TRBV9|14
CASSPTPGTDTQYF
TGTGCCAGCAGCCCGACGCCAGGCACAGATACGCAGTATTTT
>TRBD2|TRBJ2-7|NA|TRBV29-1|14
CSVSRGYGAYEQYF
TGCAGCGTTTCGCGGGGGTATGGAGCCTACGAGCAGTACTTC
>TRBD2|TRBJ2-5|NA|TRBV23-1|19
CASSQSIWRTSGAQETQYF
TGCGCCAGCAGTCAATCGATTTGGAGGACTAGCGGGGCCCAAGAGACCCAGTACTTC
>NA|TRBJ2-1|NA|TRBV18|12
CEAGDGHNEQFF
TGTGAGGCCGGGGACGGCCACAATGAGCAGTTCTTC
>NA|TRBJ2-5|NA|TRBV29-1|13
CSVLLDTQETQYF
TGCAGCGTTCTATTGGACACCCAAGAGACCCAGTACTTC
>NA|TRBJ1-1|NA|TRBV6-5|14
CASSYEVGTLKAFF
TGTGCCAGCAGTTACGAGGTTGGGACACTGAAAGCTTTCTTT
>NA|TRBJ1-3|NA|TRBV9|15
CASSETGSSGNTIYF
TGTGCCAGCAGTGAAACAGGATCCTCTGGAAACACCATATATTTT